This T cell receptor beta chain was identified during a study of CD8 T cells in Susac syndrome. Peripheral blood CD8+ and CD4+ T cells were profiled by TCR beta sequencing. The multiple sclerosis controls were treatment-naive patients with relapsing-remitting disease that was stable or active. Negative isolation was used for CD8+ and CD4+ T cells and FACS enrichment for TEMRA cells. RNA amounts of about 0.5 to 1 ug underwent reverse transcription with random hexamers. The TCR beta CDR3 was amplified by immunoSEQ multiplex PCR across 54 Vbeta, 13 Jbeta. TCRdb fed the immunoSEQ multiplex PCR reads into MiXCR, producing one record per CDR3 protein. This sample has 250,000 to 300,000 distinct CDR3 sequences, with about 89% found just once. This clonotype was sampled from a human donor with multiple sclerosis. The specimen was CD8+ T cells from PBMCs.

The CDR3 spells CASSTSAGPYEQYF. CDR3 DNA sequence: TGCGCCAGCAGCACGTCGGCAGGGCCCTACGAGCAGTACTTC. This chain joins TRBV5-1 and TRBJ2-7, with D possibly being TRBD1 (5 bases). This CDR3 has 14 residues. The V end was cut by 4 bases, the J end by 2 bases, with 13 bases between. From germline, CDR1 is SGHRS and CDR2 YFSETQ.